The 13 T cell receptor beta chains below all came from one sample that was sequenced in a study of T-cell reconstitution after alpha-beta-depleted transplantation in children. Using unique molecular identifiers, the investigators prepared the TCRbeta library. Each CDR3 protein gets one entry after TCRdb re-called the PCR reads with MiXCR. The sample lists approximately 650,000 distinct CDR3 sequences, around 13% seen once, with 0.79% in the top ten. Here the sequenced sample was PBMCs, taken before TCRalphabeta/CD19-depleted stem cell transplant. These TCRs come from a girl aged 2-10 years with congenital amegakaryocytic thrombocytopenia, due to receive a stem cell transplant.

The chain is built from TRBV20-1 and TRBJ1-1, with D tentatively TRBD1 (5 bases). The CDR3 contains 11 residues. CDR1 and CDR2 (germline): DFQATT, SNEGSKA (reference sequence). CDR3 amino acids: CSWDFGTEAFF. CDR3 sequence (DNA): TGCAGCTGGGACTTCGGCACTGAAGCTTTCTTT.

The table lists this clonotype with many counts. J is TRBJ2-1 and V is TRBV29-1; D is unclear. Germline CDR1 reads SQVTM; CDR2 reads ANQGSEA. The CDR3 consists of 13 residues. V dropped 5 bases and J dropped 1 base, with 9 bases sitting between them. The CDR3 bases are TGCAGCGTTAGTGTGGGTTCCTACAATGAGCAGTTCTTC. Translating it yields CSVSVGSYNEQFF.

The sample holds many counts of this clonotype. The V and J genes are TRBV6-1 and TRBJ2-1; 11 nucleotides agree with TRBD2. The V and J ends lost 4 bases and 4 bases, in that order; junction bases with no gene match: 9. Germline V gene lookup returns CDR1 MNHNS and CDR2 SASEGT. The CDR3 consists of 17 residues. CDR3 sequence (DNA): TGTGCCAGCAGTGCACTAGCGGGAGTATCCCAATACAATGAGCAGTTCTTC. Amino acid sequence: CASSALAGVSQYNEQFF.

This clonotype was seen repeatedly, ten times or more. This chain joins TRBV20-1 and TRBJ2-2, with 9 bases aligning to TRBD2. V shed 8 bases, J shed 3 bases, and the junction held 10 bases outside the gene matches. Germline values: CDR1 DFQATT, CDR2 SNEGSKA (reference sequence). The CDR3 has 15 amino acids. The CDR3 nucleotides read TGCAGTCCGAAAATAGCGGGAGTAGACACCGGGGAGCTGTTTTTT. This gives the protein CSPKIAGVDTGELFF.

The rearrangement uses TRBV4-1 and TRBJ1-4; D is possibly TRBD1 (5 bases). Per germline, CDR1 MGHRA and CDR2 YSYEKL. There are 16 residues in the CDR3. Trimming removed 0 bases at V and 3 bases at J, with 11 bases between. CDR3 nucleotides: TGCGCCAGCAGCCAAGATCTTGGACAATCTAATGAAAAACTGTTTTTT. Translation gives CASSQDLGQSNEKLFF.

At least ten counts were recorded for this clonotype. J is TRBJ2-7 and V is TRBV6-1; the D is unclear. The V gene's germline CDR1 is MNHNS and CDR2 SASEGT. The CDR3 contains 16 residues. The V and J ends lost 8 bases and 2 bases respectively, with 22 bases between them. The CDR3 DNA follows: TGTGCCAGCCGAAGGTATTATCAGGACGCCACCTACGAGCAGTACTTC. This encodes CASRRYYQDATYEQYF.

This clonotype was detected ten times or more. This chain connects TRBV20-1 to TRBJ2-7; D not certain. Germline V gene lookup returns CDR1 DFQATT and CDR2 SNEGSKA (reference sequence). The germline V and J ends were trimmed by 5 bases and 0 bases, with 8 bases remaining between them. This CDR3 is 12 amino acids long. CDR3 in DNA: TGCAGTGCTCGGGCGGACTCCTACGAGCAGTACTTC. Residues: CSARADSYEQYF.

V and J are TRBV20-1 and TRBJ2-1; weak D call: TRBD2 (5 bases). CDR1 is DFQATT and CDR2 is SNEGSKA in the germline V gene (reference sequence). The CDR3 covers 17 residues. V lost 0 bases to trimming and J lost 0 bases, with 15 bases between them. CDR3 region: CSARDVGLLSSYNEQFF. CDR3 in DNA: TGCAGTGCTAGAGATGTAGGACTTCTCAGCTCCTACAATGAGCAGTTCTTC.

This clonotype was detected many times. The chain links TRBV9 to TRBJ2-1; TRBD2 matches 13 bases. With V trimmed by 3 bases and J by 6 bases, 3 bases remained unmatched. This CDR3 has 15 amino acids. Germline values: CDR1 SGDLS, CDR2 YYNGEE. Here the CDR3 DNA reads TGTGCCAGCAGCGCCGGGACTAGCGGGATCAATGAGCAGTTCTTC. Translating gives CASSAGTSGINEQFF.

This clonotype has ten or more counts. This chain joins TRBV5-1 and TRBJ2-1; tentative D call: TRBD1 (5 bases). CDR3 length equals 13 residues. Trimming stripped 0 bases from V and 11 bases from J, with 12 bases between. CDR1 is SGHRS, CDR2 YFSETQ, per germline. The CDR3 is CASSLDWGGQQFF. CDR3 nucleotide sequence: TGCGCCAGCAGCTTGGACTGGGGCGGTCAGCAGTTCTTC.

This clonotype has a count of ten or more. This rearrangement joins TRBV20-1 to TRBJ2-7, with D unresolved. CDR3 length: 13 amino acids. Germline V gene lookup returns CDR1 DFQATT and CDR2 SNEGSKA (reference sequence). V was cut by 3 bases and J by 1 base, with 10 bases left in between. The CDR3: CSARRTGSYEQYF. CDR3 DNA sequence: TGCAGTGCTAGGAGGACGGGTTCCTACGAGCAGTACTTC.

The table lists this clonotype with many counts. V is TRBV10-3 and J is TRBJ2-5, with a tentative D call TRBD1 (5 bases). CDR3 size: 15 residues. V shed 0 bases and J shed 2 bases, with 10 bases lying between them. The germline V gene encodes CDR1 ENHRY and CDR2 SYGVKD. The CDR3 DNA sequence: TGTGCCATCAGTGAGTCGACAGCCGATCAAGAGACCCAGTACTTC. Its translation: CAISESTADQETQYF.

This clonotype has a count of ten or more. This chain uses TRBV6-5 with TRBJ2-1; weak D call: TRBD1 (5 bases). The germline V gene has CDR1 MNHEY and CDR2 SVGAGI. The CDR3 is 14 amino acids. Between the trimmed V and J ends, which lost 0 bases and 4 bases, there was a span of 7 bases. The CDR3 loop is CASSYSNRYNEQFF. CDR3 coding DNA: TGTGCCAGCAGTTACTCGAACAGGTACAATGAGCAGTTCTTC.